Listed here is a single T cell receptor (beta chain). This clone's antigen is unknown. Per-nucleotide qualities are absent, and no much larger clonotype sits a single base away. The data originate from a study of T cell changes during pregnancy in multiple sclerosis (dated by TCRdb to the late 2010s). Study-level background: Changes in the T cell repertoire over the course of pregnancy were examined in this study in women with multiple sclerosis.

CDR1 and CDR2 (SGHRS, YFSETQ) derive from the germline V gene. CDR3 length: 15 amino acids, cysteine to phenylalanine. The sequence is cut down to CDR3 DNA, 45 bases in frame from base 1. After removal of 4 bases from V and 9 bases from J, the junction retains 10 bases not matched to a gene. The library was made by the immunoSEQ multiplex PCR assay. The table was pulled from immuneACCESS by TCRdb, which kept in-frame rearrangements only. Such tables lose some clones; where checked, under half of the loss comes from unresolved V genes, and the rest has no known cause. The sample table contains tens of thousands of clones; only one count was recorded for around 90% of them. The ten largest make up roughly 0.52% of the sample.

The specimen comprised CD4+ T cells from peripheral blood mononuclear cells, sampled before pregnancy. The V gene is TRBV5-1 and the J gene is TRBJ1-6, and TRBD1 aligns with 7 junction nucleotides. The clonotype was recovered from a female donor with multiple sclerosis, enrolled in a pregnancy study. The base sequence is TGCGCCAGCAGCCTGCGGACAGGAGCCGGTTCACCCCTCCACTTT. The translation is CASSLRTGAGSPLHF.